This T cell receptor beta chain emerged from a study of T-cell reconstitution after alpha-beta-depleted transplantation in children. Researchers prepared the TCRbeta library using unique molecular identifiers, the study reports. Each CDR3 protein is one row after TCRdb ran MiXCR on the PCR reads. This sample carries a few hundred thousand distinct CDR3 sequences, about 18% of them seen once, and the ten largest clones take less than 4%. Germline V gene lookup returns CDR1 SQVTM and CDR2 ANQGSEA. This CDR3 region has 13 residues. V was trimmed by 4 bases and J by 2 bases, leaving 12 bases between them.

The chain links TRBV29-1 to TRBJ2-7, with D possibly TRBD2 on 6 matching bases. The source material was PBMCs from the stem cell graft donor, sampled from the stem cell graft. The sequence came from a human donor who donated a stem cell graft to a child with acute lymphoblastic leukemia. CDR3 loop: CSVGSGQPYEQYF. In DNA, the CDR3 is TGCAGCGTTGGTAGCGGCCAACCCTACGAGCAGTACTTC.